This T cell receptor beta chain was identified in a study of T cells in localized non-small cell lung cancer. Notes on the study in general: An association was observed between higher blood T cell density and longer overall survival. Clonality of T cells reached its maximum in uninvolved adjacent lung, surpassing tumor.

Produced via immunoSEQ multiplex PCR; TCRdb's table is partial and in-frame only. The data contain around 16,000 clones, over 75% of them singletons. This clone has only a few counts. Antigen: not known. The CDR3 consists of 16 residues. Germline V gene lookup returns CDR1 MGHRA and CDR2 YSYEKL. V lost 0 bases to trimming and J lost 7 bases, with 18 bases between them. The input for sequencing was peripheral blood, taken before any cancer treatment. V and J are TRBV4-1 and TRBJ1-2; possibly TRBD1 for D (5 bases). The sequence derives from a male donor at least 60 years old with stage I lung adenocarcinoma. The CDR3 is CASSQDRVGTGVGYTF. The CDR3, as DNA: TGCGCCAGCAGCCAAGATCGGGTAGGGACGGGGGTTGGCTACACCTTC.